This T cell receptor beta chain was recorded in a study of prognosis after radiotherapy for stage I lung cancer. Whole-study context: At a biologically effective dose of at least 100 Gy and in 3 to 5 fractions, SBRT was the radiotherapy delivered. Study outcomes and limitations: Compared with a median of 10,088 beforehand, unique TCR clone counts dropped to approximately 7,400 after stereotactic body radiation therapy. Shannon entropy after stereotactic body radiation therapy was lower in patients who developed distant metastases.

The CDR3 covers 15 residues. The V end lost 2 bases, the J end lost 7 bases, and 18 bases lay between the germline ends. CDR1 and CDR2 from the germline V gene are SEHNR and FQNEAQ (reference sequence). Investigators drew approximately 6.5 milliliters of peripheral blood at each of two time points. The authors amplified TCR beta CDR3 from genomic DNA using two-round multiplex PCR. Specific primers for each TRBV and TRBJ gene were what first-round PCR used. MiXCR, applied by TCRdb to the multiplex PCR reads, yields one record per CDR3 protein. This sample yields 20,000 or so distinct CDR3 sequences, of which about a quarter are seen a single time; approximately 22% belongs to the top ten. This clonotype has more than one count but fewer than ten. What it recognizes is unknown. This is likely an artifact of a read error, given a far larger clone one base away.

This sequence originates from a donor over 45 with non-small cell lung cancer. The chain has TRBV7-9 and TRBJ2-7; D perhaps matches TRBD2 (5 bases). Sequenced material: PBMCs, taken before or after stereotactic body radiation therapy (not recorded which). CDR3 protein: CASSLSPSLREEQYF. The CDR3 nucleotides read TGTGCCAGCAGCTTATCTCCCTCACTTAGGGAGGAGCAGTACTTC.